This is a list of T cell receptor beta chains from one sample in a study of blood T cell repertoires in COVID-19. Profiled with immunoSEQ multiplex PCR; TCRdb holds only in-frame clones, not every one. The sample lists approximately 80,000 clones; approximately 86% were seen once. The specimen sequenced was peripheral blood. These receptors all stem from a middle-aged man with acute or convalescent COVID-19. The CDR3 runs from the conserved cysteine through the conserved F or W. The D gene is left open where the match is weak. A row's size may be missing; if present it is once, few, many or a size class.

d_call: NA
j_call: TRBJ2-6
v_call: TRBV6-4
clone_size: few
cdr3_nt: TGTGCCAGCAGTGCTAGCGCCCTCTCTGGGGCCAACGTCCTGACTTTC
cdr3_aa: CASSASALSGANVLTF

d_call: TRBD1
j_call: TRBJ2-3
v_call: TRBV5-1
clone_size: once
cdr3_nt: TGCGCCAGCAGCGGGGGACAGGGTACAGATACGCAGTATTTT
cdr3_aa: CASSGGQGTDTQYF

d_call: NA
j_call: TRBJ1-6
v_call: TRBV5-1
clone_size: NA
cdr3_nt: TGCGCCAGCAGCTTGGCCGGGGGGGATTCACCCCTCCACTTT
cdr3_aa: CASSLAGGDSPLHF

d_call: TRBD1
j_call: TRBJ2-7
v_call: TRBV11-2
clone_size: NA
cdr3_nt: TGTGCCAGCAGCCCCTGGAAGTATATAGACAGGGTGTACGAGCAGTACTTC
cdr3_aa: CASSPWKYIDRVYEQYF

d_call: TRBD1
j_call: TRBJ1-1
v_call: TRBV18
clone_size: NA
cdr3_nt: TGTGCCAGCTCACCTACAGACAGGGCGCCAGCTTTCTTT
cdr3_aa: CASSPTDRAPAFF

d_call: NA
j_call: TRBJ2-5
v_call: TRBV6-5
clone_size: NA
cdr3_nt: TGTGCCAGCAGTTCCAAGCCCCGAGGCCCACAAGAGACCCAGTACTTC
cdr3_aa: CASSSKPRGPQETQYF

d_call: TRBD2
j_call: TRBJ2-3
v_call: TRBV7-3
clone_size: NA
cdr3_nt: TGTGCCAGCAGCTTAAGTAGCGGGGAGTCAGATACGCAGTATTTT
cdr3_aa: CASSLSSGESDTQYF

d_call: NA
j_call: TRBJ2-5
v_call: TRBV5-6
clone_size: NA
cdr3_nt: TGTGCCAGCAGCTTGGACAGACAAGAGACCCAGTACTTC
cdr3_aa: CASSLDRQETQYF

d_call: NA
j_call: TRBJ2-2
v_call: TRBV18
clone_size: few
cdr3_nt: TGTGCCAGCTCCCCAAGAAACTCCGGGGAGCTGTTTTTT
cdr3_aa: CASSPRNSGELFF

d_call: TRBD1
j_call: TRBJ1-1
v_call: TRBV11-2
clone_size: NA
cdr3_nt: TGTGCCAGCAGCGTAAGACAGGGGGCGGGGGCTGAAGCTTTCTTT
cdr3_aa: CASSVRQGAGAEAFF

d_call: TRBD2
j_call: TRBJ2-3
v_call: TRBV11-1
clone_size: NA
cdr3_nt: TGTGCCAGCAGCTTAGCGGGGGGGGTAGCAGATACGCAGTATTTT
cdr3_aa: CASSLAGGVADTQYF

d_call: NA
j_call: TRBJ1-1
v_call: TRBV11-3
clone_size: once
cdr3_nt: TGTGCCAGCAGCTTAGAGGGGGCGAGAGACATGAACACTGAAGCTTTCTTT
cdr3_aa: CASSLEGARDMNTEAFF

d_call: TRBD2
j_call: TRBJ2-7
v_call: TRBV7-2
clone_size: NA
cdr3_nt: TGTGCCAGCAGCCGCCATAGGACTAGCGATGGCGAGCAGTACTTC
cdr3_aa: CASSRHRTSDGEQYF

d_call: TRBD2
j_call: TRBJ2-7
v_call: TRBV4-2
clone_size: NA
cdr3_nt: TGTGCCAGCAGCCAAGGGGGACTGAGGCTAGCGGGAGGGCCCCCTGCTCGGGGCGAGCAGTACTTC
cdr3_aa: CASSQGGLRLAGGPPARGEQYF

d_call: NA
j_call: TRBJ1-1
v_call: TRBV2
clone_size: NA
cdr3_nt: TGTGCCAGCAAGAACGAGGTCACTGAAGCTTTCTTT
cdr3_aa: CASKNEVTEAFF

d_call: TRBD2
j_call: TRBJ2-5
v_call: TRBV11-2
clone_size: NA
cdr3_nt: TGTGCCAGCAGCTTAGGGGGGGGACAAGAGACCCAGTACTTC
cdr3_aa: CASSLGGGQETQYF

d_call: TRBD1
j_call: TRBJ2-7
v_call: TRBV5-4
clone_size: NA
cdr3_nt: TGTGCCATCACGGGGGACAGGGGCTACGAGCAGTACTTC
cdr3_aa: CAITGDRGYEQYF

d_call: NA
j_call: TRBJ2-7
v_call: TRBV6-5
clone_size: few
cdr3_nt: TGTGCCAGCACAACTTGGGAGGGGGGCTACGAGCAGTACTTC
cdr3_aa: CASTTWEGGYEQYF

d_call: TRBD1
j_call: TRBJ2-3
v_call: TRBV4-3
clone_size: NA
cdr3_nt: TGCGCCAGCAGCCAAGATTTGACAGGGGGGACAGATACGCAGTATTTT
cdr3_aa: CASSQDLTGGTDTQYF

d_call: NA
j_call: TRBJ1-3
v_call: TRBV7-2
clone_size: NA
cdr3_nt: TGTGCCAGCAGCTTCTCAGGGGCTGGAAACACCATATATTTT
cdr3_aa: CASSFSGAGNTIYF

d_call: NA
j_call: TRBJ2-3
v_call: TRBV5-1
clone_size: once
cdr3_nt: TGCGCCAGCAGCTTGTTGGGGGGATTAGATACGCAGTATTTT
cdr3_aa: CASSLLGGLDTQYF

d_call: NA
j_call: TRBJ1-2
v_call: TRBV6-4
clone_size: once
cdr3_nt: TGTGCCAGCAGTGACTCCGGCTATGGCTACACCTTC
cdr3_aa: CASSDSGYGYTF

d_call: TRBD1
j_call: TRBJ2-7
v_call: TRBV11-3
clone_size: NA
cdr3_nt: TGTGCCAGCAGCCCTGGGACAGCCGTAGGTGAGCAGTACTTC
cdr3_aa: CASSPGTAVGEQYF

d_call: TRBD1
j_call: TRBJ2-2
v_call: TRBV4-1
clone_size: NA
cdr3_nt: TGCGCCAGCAGCCTACAGGGGGCTGACGGGGAGCTGTTTTTT
cdr3_aa: CASSLQGADGELFF

d_call: TRBD2
j_call: TRBJ2-6
v_call: TRBV5-4
clone_size: once
cdr3_nt: TGTGCCAGCAGCTGGGGGGGGATATCGGACTCTGGGGCCAACGTCCTGACTTTC
cdr3_aa: CASSWGGISDSGANVLTF

d_call: NA
j_call: TRBJ1-6
v_call: TRBV25-1
clone_size: NA
cdr3_nt: TGTGCCAGCAGTGAAGGAGGTATTGCACCCCTCCACTTT
cdr3_aa: CASSEGGIAPLHF

d_call: TRBD1
j_call: TRBJ2-7
v_call: TRBV6-5
clone_size: once
cdr3_nt: TGTGCCAGCAGTTACTCCTACAGGGGCGGGTACGAGCAGTACTTC
cdr3_aa: CASSYSYRGGYEQYF

d_call: TRBD1
j_call: TRBJ2-5
v_call: TRBV5-1
clone_size: NA
cdr3_nt: TGCGCCAGCAGCCCGGGACAGCAAGAGACCCAGTACTTC
cdr3_aa: CASSPGQQETQYF

d_call: NA
j_call: TRBJ2-7
v_call: TRBV13
clone_size: NA
cdr3_nt: TGTGCCAGCAGCTTAGGAATCTCCCCCGAGCAGTACTTC
cdr3_aa: CASSLGISPEQYF

d_call: NA
j_call: TRBJ1-1
v_call: TRBV9
clone_size: NA
cdr3_nt: TGTGCCAGCAGCGTAGCTCCTACGGAGGTCGCTGAAGCTTTCTTT
cdr3_aa: CASSVAPTEVAEAFF

d_call: TRBD2
j_call: TRBJ2-5
v_call: TRBV5-1
clone_size: NA
cdr3_nt: TGCGCCAGCAGCTTGTACGGGAGGCAAGAGACCCAGTACTTC
cdr3_aa: CASSLYGRQETQYF

d_call: NA
j_call: TRBJ1-3
v_call: TRBV10-3
clone_size: once
cdr3_nt: TGTGCCATCAGTGAGTCCGGGGGGCTGGGAGGAAACACCATATATTTT
cdr3_aa: CAISESGGLGGNTIYF

d_call: TRBD2
j_call: TRBJ2-2
v_call: TRBV7-9
clone_size: few
cdr3_nt: TGTGCCAGCAGCACAACTAGCGAACCCGGGGAGCTGTTTTTT
cdr3_aa: CASSTTSEPGELFF

d_call: NA
j_call: TRBJ2-3
v_call: TRBV4-2
clone_size: NA
cdr3_nt: TGTGCCAGCAGCCAAGATCGGGTAGATACGCAGTATTTT
cdr3_aa: CASSQDRVDTQYF

d_call: NA
j_call: TRBJ2-2
v_call: TRBV29-1
clone_size: NA
cdr3_nt: TGCAGCGTTGTCGACAGGAGTACCACCGGGGAGCTGTTTTTT
cdr3_aa: CSVVDRSTTGELFF

d_call: NA
j_call: TRBJ1-2
v_call: TRBV3-1/TRBV3-2
clone_size: NA
cdr3_nt: TGTGCCAGCAGCCAGTGGGAGGGAGGCGACTATGGCTACACCTTC
cdr3_aa: CASSQWEGGDYGYTF

d_call: NA
j_call: TRBJ2-3
v_call: TRBV12-3/TRBV12-4
clone_size: NA
cdr3_nt: TGTGCCAGCAGGTACAGGGTTTTGGATACGCAGTATTTT
cdr3_aa: CASRYRVLDTQYF

d_call: NA
j_call: TRBJ1-2
v_call: TRBV21-1
clone_size: once
cdr3_nt: TGTGCCAGCAGCAAAGCGCTAGGGGGTTGCTATGGCTACACCTTC
cdr3_aa: CASSKALGGCYGYTF

d_call: TRBD1
j_call: TRBJ1-4
v_call: TRBV7-2
clone_size: NA
cdr3_nt: TGTGCCAGCAGCTTGGACAGGGGGAGTGAAAAACTGTTTTTT
cdr3_aa: CASSLDRGSEKLFF

d_call: TRBD2
j_call: TRBJ2-2
v_call: TRBV18
clone_size: NA
cdr3_nt: TGTGCCAGCTCACAAGCGGGAGGGCCCGGGGAGCTGTTTTTT
cdr3_aa: CASSQAGGPGELFF

d_call: TRBD2
j_call: TRBJ2-1
v_call: TRBV6-4
clone_size: NA
cdr3_nt: TGTGCCAGCAGTACACGACTAGCGGGAAACAATGAGCAGTTCTTC
cdr3_aa: CASSTRLAGNNEQFF

d_call: NA
j_call: TRBJ1-1
v_call: TRBV12-5
clone_size: few
cdr3_nt: TGTGCTAGTGGTTTGGTATGGGGGGTGTGGGATAACACTGAAGCTTTCTTT
cdr3_aa: CASGLVWGVWDNTEAFF

d_call: NA
j_call: TRBJ1-6
v_call: TRBV12-2
clone_size: NA
cdr3_nt: TGTGCAAGTCGCTTAGGGGACAGGGGACCCTATAATTCACCCCTCCACTTT
cdr3_aa: CASRLGDRGPYNSPLHF

d_call: NA
j_call: TRBJ1-1
v_call: TRBV5-6
clone_size: NA
cdr3_nt: TGTGCCAGCAGCAAGAACATGAACACTGAAGCTTTCTTT
cdr3_aa: CASSKNMNTEAFF

d_call: TRBD1
j_call: TRBJ2-7
v_call: TRBV5-1
clone_size: few
cdr3_nt: TGCGCCAGCAGTTCTGACGGACAGGGGTACCACGAGCAGTACTTC
cdr3_aa: CASSSDGQGYHEQYF